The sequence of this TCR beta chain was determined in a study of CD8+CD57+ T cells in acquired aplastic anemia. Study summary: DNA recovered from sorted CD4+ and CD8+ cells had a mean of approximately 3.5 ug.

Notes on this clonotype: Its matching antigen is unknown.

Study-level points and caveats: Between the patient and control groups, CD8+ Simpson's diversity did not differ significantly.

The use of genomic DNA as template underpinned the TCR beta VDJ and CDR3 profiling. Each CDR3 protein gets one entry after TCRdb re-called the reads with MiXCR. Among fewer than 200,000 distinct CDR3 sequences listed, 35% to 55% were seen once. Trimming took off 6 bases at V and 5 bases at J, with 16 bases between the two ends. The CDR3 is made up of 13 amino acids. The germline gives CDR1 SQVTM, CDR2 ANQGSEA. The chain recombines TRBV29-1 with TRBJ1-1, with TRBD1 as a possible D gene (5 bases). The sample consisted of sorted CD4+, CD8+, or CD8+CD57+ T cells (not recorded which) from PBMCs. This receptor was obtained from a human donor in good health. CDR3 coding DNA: TGCAGCGTAGAAAGTGGACGGGGGACTGAAGCTTTCTTT. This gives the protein CSVESGRGTEAFF.